Presented here are 5 T cell receptor beta chains from one specimen sequenced in a study of blood T cell repertoires in COVID-19. Clones were read by immunoSEQ multiplex PCR, and TCRdb kept only the in-frame ones, dropping some. The repertoire includes roughly 75,000 clones, more than 85% of them detected once, and around 0.6% sits in the top ten. What was sequenced was peripheral blood. The receptors shown here come from a man in his sixties with acute or convalescent COVID-19.

The V and J genes are TRBV2 and TRBJ1-1; tentative D call: TRBD1 (5 bases). Deletions cut 6 bases from V and 1 base from J, with 12 bases between. Germline CDR1 is SNHLY and CDR2 is FYNNEI. This CDR3 comprises 14 residues. CDR3 in DNA: TGTGCCAGCAGCGCAACAGGTTGGAACACTGAAGCTTTCTTT. It is translated as CASSATGWNTEAFF.

The sample holds a few counts of this clone. V is TRBV7-6 and J is TRBJ2-1; 9 nucleotides line up with TRBD1. With 5 bases clipped from V and 2 bases from J, the junction kept 4 bases outside the gene matches. The CDR3 sequence is 15 residues long. Germline V gives CDR1 SGHVS, CDR2 FNYEAQ. CDR3 bases: TGTGCCAGCAGCCGGGACAGGGAAACCTACAATGAGCAGTTCTTC. This encodes CASSRDRETYNEQFF.

V usage is TRBV6-5 and J usage is TRBJ1-6, with 7 bases lining up with TRBD1. Germline CDR1 MNHEY, CDR2 SVGAGI. The J segment lost 6 bases and the V segment lost 8 bases, leaving 7 bases of the junction unmatched. CDR3 length: 14 residues. The CDR3 DNA follows: TGTGCCAGCGCCTTCGGGACAGCTAATTCACCCCTCCACTTT. It yields the protein CASAFGTANSPLHF.

This chain links TRBV30 with TRBJ2-1; 14 bases are a match to TRBD2. Germline CDR1 GTSNPN, CDR2 SVGIG (reference sequence). V lost 1 base, J lost 0 bases, and 2 bases stayed unmatched. The CDR3 loop spans 17 amino acids. CDR3 sequence (DNA): TGTGCCTGGAGTGGTGGGACTAGCGGGAGCTCCTACAATGAGCAGTTCTTC. Its protein product is CAWSGGTSGSSYNEQFF.

There are a few counts of this clone. The chain is built from TRBV7-2 and TRBJ1-2; no firm D call. This CDR3 is 15 amino acids long. The germline V and J ends were trimmed by 0 bases and 7 bases, with 15 bases remaining between them. The germline V gene encodes CDR1 SGHTA and CDR2 FQGNSA. The CDR3 reads CASSLALDPTGGYTF. CDR3 nucleotides: TGTGCCAGCAGCTTAGCGCTCGACCCGACGGGTGGCTACACCTTC.